This T cell receptor (beta chain) came from a study of T cells in Graves' hyperthyroidism and ophthalmopathy. This clonotype was seen many times. The CDR3 runs 11 residues. The germline V gene has CDR1 DFQATT and CDR2 SNEGSKA (reference sequence). Trimming stripped 2 bases from V and 5 bases from J, with 6 bases between. From RNA transcripts, TCR beta CDR3 regions were amplified. When the TCR CDR3 underwent first-round RT-PCR, the HTBI primer set was used. TCRdb independently ran MiXCR on the multiplex PCR reads; one entry per CDR3 protein. The sample lists about 600,000 distinct CDR3 sequences; roughly a sixth were seen once.

The sample comprised blood. The chain recombines TRBV20-1 with TRBJ2-5; D is uncertain. The TCR sequence derives from a woman aged 35 to 49 with Graves' ophthalmopathy. Here the CDR3 reads CSARPFETQYF. CDR3 DNA: TGCAGTGCTAGACCCTTTGAGACCCAGTACTTC.